Described below is a single TCR beta chain sequence and its context. Its target is not known. This entry is derived from a study of blood T cells in healthy people across ages. Alongside a J-beta primer mix, a sample-barcoded 5' primer served in a second PCR lasting roughly 7 to 11 cycles. MiXCR, applied by TCRdb to the 5' RACE reads, yields one record per CDR3 protein. The sample consists of 780,000 or so distinct CDR3 sequences, more than 55% of them appearing once. Study conclusions and caveats: PBMC samples, being unsorted, prevented any conclusive comparison of naive and antigen-experienced cells. A strong correlation was found between TCR beta diversity and the percentage of naive T cells.

From germline, CDR1 is SQVTM and CDR2 ANQGSEA. V dropped 4 bases and J dropped 5; count of bases not matched to a gene: 12. This CDR3 has 16 amino acids. Sequencing used blood. The rearrangement joins TRBV29-1 to TRBJ1-1; 11 bases fit TRBD1. This clonotype was obtained from a man aged 35 to 55 in good health. CDR3 in amino acids: CSVAQGQGAGWTEAFF. The CDR3 nucleotides read TGCAGCGTTGCACAAGGACAGGGGGCAGGATGGACTGAAGCTTTCTTT.